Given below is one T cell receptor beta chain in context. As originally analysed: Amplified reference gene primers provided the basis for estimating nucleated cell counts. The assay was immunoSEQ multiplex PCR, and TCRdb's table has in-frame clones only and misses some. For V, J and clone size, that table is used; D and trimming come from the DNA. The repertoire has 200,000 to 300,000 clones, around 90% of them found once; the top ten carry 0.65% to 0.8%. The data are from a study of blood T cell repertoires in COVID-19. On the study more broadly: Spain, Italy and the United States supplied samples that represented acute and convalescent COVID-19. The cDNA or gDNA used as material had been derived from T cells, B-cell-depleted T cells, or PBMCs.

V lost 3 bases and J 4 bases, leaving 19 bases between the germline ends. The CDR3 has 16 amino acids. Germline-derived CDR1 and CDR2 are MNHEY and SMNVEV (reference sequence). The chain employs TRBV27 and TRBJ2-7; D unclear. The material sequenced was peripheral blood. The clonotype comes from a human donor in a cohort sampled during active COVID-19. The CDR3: CASSFSPELPTYEQYF. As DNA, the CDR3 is TGTGCCAGCAGTTTCTCTCCCGAACTCCCGACATACGAGCAGTACTTC.